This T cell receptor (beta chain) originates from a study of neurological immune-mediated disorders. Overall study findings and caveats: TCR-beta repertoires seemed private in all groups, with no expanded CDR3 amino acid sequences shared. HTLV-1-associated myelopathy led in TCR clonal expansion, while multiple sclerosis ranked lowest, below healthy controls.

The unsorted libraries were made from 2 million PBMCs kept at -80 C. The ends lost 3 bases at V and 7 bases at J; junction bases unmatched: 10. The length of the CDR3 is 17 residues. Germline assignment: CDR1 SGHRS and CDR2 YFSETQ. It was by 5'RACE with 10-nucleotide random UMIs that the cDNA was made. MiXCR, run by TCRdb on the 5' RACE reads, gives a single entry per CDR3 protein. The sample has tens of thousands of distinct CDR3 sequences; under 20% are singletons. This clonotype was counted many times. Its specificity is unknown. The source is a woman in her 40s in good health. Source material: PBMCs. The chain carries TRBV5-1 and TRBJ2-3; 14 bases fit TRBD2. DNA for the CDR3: TGCGCCAGCAGCTGGGGACTAGCGGGGGTGAAACAACATACGCAGTATTTT. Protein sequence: CASSWGLAGVKQHTQYF.